This entry lists 14 T cell receptor beta chains sequenced from one sample in a study of beta chain features in type 1 diabetes. Every isolated RNA sample was fully reverse transcribed, so sequencing captured expressed TCRB transcripts. Libraries were prepared by immunoSEQ multiplex PCR; TCRdb keeps only in-frame clonotypes and omits some of them. The sample consists of under 300,000 clones, roughly 30% of them appearing once. Sequencing used central memory CD4+ T cells from blood. The receptors were gathered from a man aged 30 to 45 in good health.

This clone was seen a handful of times. The chain joins TRBV9 to TRBJ2-5; no definite D call. The germline CDR1 and CDR2 sequences are SGDLS and YYNGEE. V lost 0 bases to trimming and J lost 5 bases, with 2 bases between them. This CDR3 has 11 residues. DNA for the CDR3: TGTGCCAGCAGCGTAGATGAGACCCAGTACTTC. Its protein product is CASSVDETQYF.

The chain carries TRBV7-2 and TRBJ1-1, with D tentatively TRBD1 (6 bases). The CDR3 sequence is 15 residues long. Trimming left V 5 bases short and J 6 bases short, with 19 bases between. Germline lookup yields CDR1 SGHTA and CDR2 FQGNSA. CDR3 protein: CASSVARGRSSEAFF. The CDR3 DNA is TGTGCCAGCAGCGTGGCCAGGGGCCGCTCCTCTGAAGCTTTCTTT.

CDR3 amino acids: CASSTRQVPDTQYF. CDR3 DNA sequence: TGCGCCAGCAGCACCCGACAGGTTCCAGATACGCAGTATTTT. The chain joins TRBV5-1 to TRBJ2-3, with D possibly matching TRBD1 (6 bases). The V and J ends lost 4 bases and 4 bases respectively, with 13 bases between them. The CDR3 loop spans 14 amino acids. Germline assignment: CDR1 SGHRS and CDR2 YFSETQ.

The V call is TRBV29-1, the J call TRBJ2-1; 12 bases map to TRBD2. This CDR3 spans 18 amino acids. CDR1 and CDR2 (germline): SQVTM, ANQGSEA. Trimming took 1 base from V and 0 from J; bases not matched to a gene: 7. This chain's CDR3 is CSVEGASGRASSYNEQFF. For the CDR3, the DNA is TGCAGCGTTGAAGGGGCTAGCGGGAGGGCCTCCTCCTACAATGAGCAGTTCTTC.

This clone appeared a single time. V gene TRBV7-9 combines with J gene TRBJ2-6, with no clear D. V shed 3 bases and J shed 5 bases, with 11 bases lying between them. Germline V gives CDR1 SEHNR, CDR2 FQNEAQ (reference sequence). The CDR3 extends over 15 amino acids. The DNA for the CDR3 is TGTGCCAGCAGCTTCGGCCAGATGAGGGCCAACGTCCTGACTTTC. It specifies CASSFGQMRANVLTF. Full variable domain (missing parts from reference TRBV7-9 and TRBJ2-6): DTGVSQNPRHKITKRGQNVTFRCDPISEHNRLYWYRQTLGQGPEFLTYFQNEAQLEKSRLLSDRFSAERPKGSFSTLEIQRTEQGDSAMYLCASSFGQMRANVLTFGAGSRLTVL.

The V gene is TRBV7-2, the J gene TRBJ2-1, with D possibly being TRBD2 (5 bases). This CDR3 contains 16 residues. The germline V and J ends were trimmed by 7 bases and 0 bases, with 16 bases remaining between them. Germline assignment: CDR1 SGHTA and CDR2 FQGNSA. CDR3 nucleotide sequence: TGTGCCAGCAAAAGCGGTGGGAGAAACTCCTACAATGAGCAGTTCTTC. It encodes CASKSGGRNSYNEQFF.

The chain combines TRBV30 with TRBJ2-2, with D tentatively TRBD2 (6 bases). The V and J ends lost 2 bases and 6 bases respectively, with 13 bases between them. CDR3 length: 14 amino acids. The V gene's germline CDR1 is GTSNPN and CDR2 SVGIG (reference sequence). DNA for the CDR3: TGTGCCTGGAGTATTCCGGCGGGGTCCGGGGAGCTGTTTTTT. Amino acid sequence: CAWSIPAGSGELFF.

In this sample, this clone turned up a few times. The chain links TRBV7-2 to TRBJ1-5; weak D call: TRBD1 (6 bases). V lost 3 bases and J 3 bases, leaving 15 bases between the germline ends. Germline V gives CDR1 SGHTA, CDR2 FQGNSA. There are 16 residues in the CDR3. This chain's CDR3 is CASSFAGAETNQPQHF. In nucleotides, the CDR3 is TGTGCCAGCAGCTTCGCGGGGGCCGAAACCAATCAGCCCCAGCATTTT.

The chain joins TRBV5-1 to TRBJ2-1, with TRBD2 matching over 9 bases. Germline V gene data show CDR1 as SGHRS and CDR2 as YFSETQ. Losses at the gene ends were 0 bases for V and 2 bases for J; bases not matched to a gene: 3. The CDR3 totals 16 residues. CDR3 loop: CASSLEASGTYNEQFF. The DNA for the CDR3 is TGCGCCAGCAGCTTGGAGGCTAGCGGGACCTACAATGAGCAGTTCTTC.

This clone turned up a few times. The V call is TRBV9, the J call TRBJ2-3; D is undetermined. Germline-derived CDR1 and CDR2 are SGDLS and YYNGEE. The V and J ends lost 2 bases and 6 bases respectively, with 10 bases between them. The CDR3 runs to 13 residues. CDR3 amino acids: CASSVSLPDTQYF. In DNA, the CDR3 is TGTGCCAGCAGCGTGTCCCTCCCGGATACGCAGTATTTT.

This clone was counted between two and nine times. The CDR3 sequence: CASRGLPGYEQYF. The CDR3 DNA is TGTGCCAGCAGGGGACTACCCGGGTACGAGCAGTACTTC. The chain combines TRBV6-6 with TRBJ2-7, with TRBD2 matching 7 bases. CDR1 is MNHNY and CDR2 is SVGAGI in the germline V gene (reference sequence). Unmatched junction bases numbered 6, after V lost 6 bases and J lost 4 bases. The CDR3 runs to 13 residues.

V and J are TRBV15 and TRBJ2-3; 10 nucleotides align to TRBD2. V was clipped by 5 bases and J by 3 bases; unmatched bases: 8. CDR1 and CDR2 from the germline V gene are LNHNV and YYDKDF (reference sequence). This CDR3 has 16 residues. The CDR3 DNA reads as TGTGCCACCAGCCGAGGGGCTAGCGGGAGTACAGATACGCAGTATTTT. This encodes CATSRGASGSTDTQYF.

The V call is TRBV11-2, the J call TRBJ2-7; 8 bases are shared with TRBD1. Germline CDR1 reads SGHAT; CDR2 reads FQNNGV. V lost 3 bases and J lost 5; bases outside the gene matches: 6. The CDR3 is 14 residues long. CDR3 sequence: CASSLGQVVDEQYF. In DNA form, the CDR3 reads TGTGCCAGCAGCTTGGGACAGGTGGTGGACGAGCAGTACTTC.

Points on this clone: A single base is all that separates this from a far larger clone, so a read error is likely. This CDR3 is also generated by other DNA sequences in the sample. The chain links TRBV7-2 to TRBJ2-7, with 11 bases fitting TRBD2. CDR3 length equals 16 residues. The J segment lost 7 bases and the V segment lost 5 bases, leaving 13 bases of the junction unmatched. Per the germline V gene, CDR1 is SGHTA and CDR2 is FQGNSA. The CDR3 reads CASSATLAGGPREQYF. The DNA for the CDR3 is TGTGCCAGCAGCGCAACTCTAGCGGGAGGCCCGAGGGAGCAGTACTTC.